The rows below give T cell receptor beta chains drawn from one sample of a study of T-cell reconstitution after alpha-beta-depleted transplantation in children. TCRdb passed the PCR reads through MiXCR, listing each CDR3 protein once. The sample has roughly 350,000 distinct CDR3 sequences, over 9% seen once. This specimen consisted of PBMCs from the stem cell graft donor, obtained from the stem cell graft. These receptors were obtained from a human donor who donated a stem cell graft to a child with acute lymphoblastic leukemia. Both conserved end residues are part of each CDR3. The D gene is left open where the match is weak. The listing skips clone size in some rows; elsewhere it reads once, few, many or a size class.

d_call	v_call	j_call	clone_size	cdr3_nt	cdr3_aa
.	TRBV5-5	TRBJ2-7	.	TGTGCCAGCAGCAGCGCCCTAGCGTCGTCCCTCGAGCAGTACTTC	CASSSALASSLEQYF
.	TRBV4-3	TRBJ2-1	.	TGCGCCAGCAGCCAAGACCGGGGTCGCCCAGACCCGTTCTTC	CASSQDRGRPDPFF
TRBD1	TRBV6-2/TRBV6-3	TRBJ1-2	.	TGTGCCAGCAGTTGGAACCTGAAGTGGGACAGTACAGGCTATGGCTACACCTTC	CASSWNLKWDSTGYGYTF
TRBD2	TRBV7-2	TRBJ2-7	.	TGTGCCAGCAGCTTAAACCTACAAGCGGGGCTATACGAGCAGTACTTC	CASSLNLQAGLYEQYF
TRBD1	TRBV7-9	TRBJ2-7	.	TGTGCCAGCAGCGCAGACAGGGGGGCCTCCTACGAGCAGTACTTC	CASSADRGASYEQYF
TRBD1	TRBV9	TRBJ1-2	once	TGTGCCAGCAGCGTGCCAGGGGGGTACACCTTC	CASSVPGGYTF
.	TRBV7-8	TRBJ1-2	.	TGTGCCAGCAGCTTATATGGGGGACGCTACACCTTC	CASSLYGGRYTF
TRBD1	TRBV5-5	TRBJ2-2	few	TGTGCCAGCAGCTTAACACTTGACAGGGTATCCGGGGAGCTGTTTTTT	CASSLTLDRVSGELFF
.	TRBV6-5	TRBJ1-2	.	TGTGCCAGCAGTTTCGGGGGGACGGCGTATGGCTACACCTTC	CASSFGGTAYGYTF
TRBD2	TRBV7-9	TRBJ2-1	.	TGTGCCAGCAGCTACTCCAGCGGGGGGGAGGGGGACAATGAGCAGTTCTTC	CASSYSSGGEGDNEQFF
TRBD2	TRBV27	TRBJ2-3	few	TGTGCCAGCAGTTTATCGAGCGGGAGGGCCTATGATACGCAGTATTTT	CASSLSSGRAYDTQYF
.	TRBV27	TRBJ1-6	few	TGTGCCAGCAGTTACCAGGGATTGGATGTTAATTGGTCCCTCCACTTT	CASSYQGLDVNWSLHF
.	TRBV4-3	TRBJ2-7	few	TGCGCCAGCAGCCAAGCCTGGGACACCGAGCAGTACTTC	CASSQAWDTEQYF
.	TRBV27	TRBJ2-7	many	TGTGCCAGCAGTCACTATGACGAGCAGTACTTC	CASSHYDEQYF
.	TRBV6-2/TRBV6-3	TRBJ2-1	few	TGTGCCAGCAGTTACTCCCCAATGTACAGGTTCGATGAGCAGTTCTTC	CASSYSPMYRFDEQFF
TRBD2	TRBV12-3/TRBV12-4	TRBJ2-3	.	TGTGCCAGCAGTTCGCTAGCGGGAGAAGATACGCAGTATTTT	CASSSLAGEDTQYF
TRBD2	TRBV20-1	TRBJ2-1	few	TGCAGTGCTTGGGCTAGCGGCTCCTACAATGAGCAGTTCTTC	CSAWASGSYNEQFF
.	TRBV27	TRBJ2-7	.	TGTGCCAGCAGGCCCCGATGGGGGGCCTACGAGCAGTACTTC	CASRPRWGAYEQYF
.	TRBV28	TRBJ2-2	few	TGTGCCAGCAGTTCTCCGGGACCCACCGGGGAGCTGTTTTTT	CASSSPGPTGELFF
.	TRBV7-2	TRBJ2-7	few	TGTGCCAGCAGCTTAGGACCATGGGGGCGAATGTTCCACGAGCAGTACTTC	CASSLGPWGRMFHEQYF
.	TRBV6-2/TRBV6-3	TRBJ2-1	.	TGTGCCAGCAGTTACTCGGCTAGGGCGGAGCAGTTCTTC	CASSYSARAEQFF
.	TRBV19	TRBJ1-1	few	TGTGCCAGTAGTATGAGCGACCAACCGAACACTGAAGCTTTCTTT	CASSMSDQPNTEAFF
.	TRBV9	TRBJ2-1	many	TGTGCCAGCAGCCCCAGGACCACCCCGGGCAGTGAGCAGTTCTTC	CASSPRTTPGSEQFF
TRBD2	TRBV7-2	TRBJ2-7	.	TGTGCCAGCAGCAGTAGCGGGGGGTCCTACGAGCAGTACTTC	CASSSSGGSYEQYF
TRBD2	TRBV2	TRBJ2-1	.	TGTGCCAGCAGTGAAGCGTCGCGCGGGGGGTACAATGAGCAGTTCTTC	CASSEASRGGYNEQFF
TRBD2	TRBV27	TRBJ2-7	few	TGTGCCAGCAGTCCGGGACTAGCCCTCTACGAGCAGTACTTC	CASSPGLALYEQYF
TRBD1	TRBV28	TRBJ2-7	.	TGTGCCAGCAGTTTATGGGGACAGATCTACGAGCAGTACTTC	CASSLWGQIYEQYF
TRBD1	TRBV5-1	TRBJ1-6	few	TGCGCCAGCAGCACCCGACAGGGACCCCTCCACTTT	CASSTRQGPLHF
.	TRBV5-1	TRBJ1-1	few	TGCGCCAGCAGTGGAGGGCGGAACACTGAAGCTTTCTTT	CASSGGRNTEAFF
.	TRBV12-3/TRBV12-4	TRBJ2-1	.	TGTGCCAGCACCCAGGCCAGCTCCTACAATGAGCAGTTCTTC	CASTQASSYNEQFF
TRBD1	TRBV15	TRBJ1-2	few	TGTGCCACCAGCAGACCGGGACAGGGTTTCTATGGCTACACCTTC	CATSRPGQGFYGYTF
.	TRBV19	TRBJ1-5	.	TGTGCCAGTACCGACGCCAGTAGTATGGTCTCTGGACACCGCAATCAGCCCCAGCATTTT	CASTDASSMVSGHRNQPQHF
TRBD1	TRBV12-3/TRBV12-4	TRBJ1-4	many	TGTGCCAGCAGCAAGACAGGGATTAATGAAAAACTGTTTTTT	CASSKTGINEKLFF
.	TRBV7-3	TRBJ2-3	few	TGTGCCAGCAGCCCCAGACAGGCCAATTTTACAGATACGCAGTATTTT	CASSPRQANFTDTQYF
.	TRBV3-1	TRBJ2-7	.	TGTGCCAGCTGTTTATCGTTGGGACCTCGCCCGACCGCTCTCTACGAGCAGTACTTC	CASCLSLGPRPTALYEQYF
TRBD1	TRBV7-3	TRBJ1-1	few	TGTGCCAGCAGCCTGGGAGGGGGACAGGGAGGGCCAGCTTTCTTT	CASSLGGGQGGPAFF
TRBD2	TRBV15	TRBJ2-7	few	TGTGCCACCAGCCCAAGACGGGGACTAGCGGGAGGGAACCACGAGCAGTACTTC	CATSPRRGLAGGNHEQYF
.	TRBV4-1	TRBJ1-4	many	TGCGCCAGCAGCCAAGAGTGGGGGTATTGGGAAAAACTGTTTTTT	CASSQEWGYWEKLFF
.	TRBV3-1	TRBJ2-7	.	TGTGCCAGCAGCCAAGAAGCCAGGGGCTACGAGCAGTACTTC	CASSQEARGYEQYF
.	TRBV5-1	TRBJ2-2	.	TGCGCCAGCAGCTCGCCGGAGACTGAAGACACCGGGGACCTGTTTTTT	CASSSPETEDTGDLFF
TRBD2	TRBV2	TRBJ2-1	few	TGTGCCAGCAGTGAGAAGGGAGCGGGAGGGCGCAATGAGCAGTTCTTC	CASSEKGAGGRNEQFF
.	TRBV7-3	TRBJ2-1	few	TGTGCCAGCAGCTCCTGGGGCGGAGACAATGAGCAGTTCTTC	CASSSWGGDNEQFF
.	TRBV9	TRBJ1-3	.	TGTGCCAGCAGCGTAGATAGCTGGCGCTCTGGAAACACCATATATTTT	CASSVDSWRSGNTIYF
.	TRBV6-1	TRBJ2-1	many	TGTGCCAGCAGTCGGGACTGGCGATACAATGAGCAGTTCTTC	CASSRDWRYNEQFF
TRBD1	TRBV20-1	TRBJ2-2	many	TGCAGTGCTAGAGTCGGGACAGGGAACACCGGGGAGCTGTTTTTT	CSARVGTGNTGELFF
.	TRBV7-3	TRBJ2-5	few	TGTGCCAGCAGCGAACTCGACCAGGGACCCCAGTACTTC	CASSELDQGPQYF
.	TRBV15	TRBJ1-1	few	TGTGCCACCGAGATCAGGCGGCCGAACACTGAAGCTTTCTTT	CATEIRRPNTEAFF
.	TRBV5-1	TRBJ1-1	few	TGCGCCAGCAGCCCGGGCCCGGGGACCACTGAAGCTTTCTTT	CASSPGPGTTEAFF